A single sample is the source of the 5 T cell receptor beta chains below, sequenced in a study of T cell changes during pregnancy in multiple sclerosis. TCRdb's table, derived via immunoSEQ multiplex PCR, lists solely in-frame clones and lacks some. The sample includes some 74,000 clones, almost 95% of them seen just once. The sample was peripheral blood, taken before pregnancy. The receptor source for this set is a female donor with multiple sclerosis, enrolled in a pregnancy study.

The V gene is TRBV14, the J gene TRBJ2-7; 11 bases are a match to TRBD1. Trimming cost V 4 bases and J 3 bases; bases outside gene matches: 8. CDR3 length equals 16 residues. CDR1 is SGHDN, CDR2 FVKESK, per germline. This chain's CDR3 is CASSRRLGTGGYEQYF. The DNA of the CDR3 is TGTGCCAGCAGCCGCCGTCTTGGGACAGGGGGCTACGAGCAGTACTTC.

The chain has TRBV28 and TRBJ2-5; TRBD1 agrees at 10 bases. CDR1 and CDR2 (germline): MDHEN, SYDVKM. V lost 6 bases and J lost 4; bases outside the gene matches: 5. The CDR3 contains 14 residues. CDR3 DNA sequence: TGTGCCAGCAGGATGACAGGGGGCCCAGAGACCCAGTACTTC. Translated: CASRMTGGPETQYF.

This clone is a singleton in its sample. The chain links TRBV9 to TRBJ2-3; 8 nucleotides line up with TRBD2. Germline CDR1 reads SGDLS; CDR2 reads YYNGEE. The CDR3 has 15 residues. V gave up 1 base and J gave up 0 bases; unmatched junction bases: 1. The CDR3 sequence: CASSVTSGSTDTQYF. The CDR3 coding sequence is TGTGCCAGCAGCGTAACTAGCGGTAGCACAGATACGCAGTATTTT.

The V and J genes are TRBV6-5 and TRBJ1-2; D uncertain. This CDR3 comprises 13 residues. Germline CDR1 is MNHEY and CDR2 is SVGAGI. Trimming shortened V by 2 bases and J by 6 bases, and 10 bases separated the two germline ends. The CDR3 region is CASSYEPDDGYTF. The CDR3 region has the DNA TGTGCCAGCAGTTACGAGCCTGATGATGGCTACACCTTC.

The rearrangement uses TRBV6-1 and TRBJ2-3; 12 bases agree with TRBD2. Looked up from germline, CDR1 is MNHNS and CDR2 is SASEGT. The CDR3 contains 15 residues. Unmatched junction bases numbered 0, after V lost 1 base and J lost 4 bases. The CDR3 DNA reads as TGTGCCAGCAGTGAAGGACTAGCGGGAGCAGATACGCAGTATTTT. Amino acids: CASSEGLAGADTQYF.